The next 18 T cell receptor beta chains were all read from a single sample in a study of glioma-infiltrating T cells after dendritic cell vaccination. The method was immunoSEQ multiplex PCR; TCRdb's version includes in-frame clones alone and lacks a portion of them. Here the sample spans 30,000 to 40,000 clones, roughly four fifths being singletons. The sequences come from blood, collected before dendritic cell vaccination. The receptors shown here come from a human donor with glioblastoma.

For this clone: One end of the junction fails to match germline, which may point to a read error. The same CDR3 also results from other DNA sequences found in this sample. V and J are TRBV10-1 and TRBJ1-2; D may be TRBD1 (5 bases). The CDR3 loop spans 13 amino acids. Germline V gene data show CDR1 as WNHNN and CDR2 as SYGVQD (reference sequence). For the CDR3, the DNA is TGCGCCAGCAGTACCGGCAGGGAACCTGGCTACACTTTC. This encodes CASSTGREPGYTF.

The V call is TRBV5-1, the J call TRBJ2-1; 8 nucleotides line up with TRBD2. V shed 3 bases and J 10 bases; nucleotides not matched to a gene: 9. The V gene's germline CDR1 is SGHRS and CDR2 YFSETQ. The CDR3 contains 14 residues. The CDR3 sequence is CASSSSLTSAEQFF. As DNA, the CDR3 is TGCGCCAGCAGCTCCTCCCTGACTAGCGCCGAGCAGTTCTTC. Looking up the rest from reference TRBV5-1 and TRBJ2-1 gives the full variable domain: KAGVTQTPRYLIKTRGQQVTLSCSPISGHRSVSWYQQTPGQGLQFLFEYFSETQRNKGNFPGRFSGRQFSNSRSEMNVSTLELGDSALYLCASSSSLTSAEQFFGPGTRLTVL.

This clone has just a few counts. At the DNA level, this CDR3 is encoded by other sequences in the same sample as well. V usage is TRBV2 and J usage is TRBJ2-3; TRBD2 matches 12 bases. V lost 5 bases and J lost 6; bases outside the gene matches: 12. Looked up from germline, CDR1 is SNHLY and CDR2 is FYNNEI. CDR3 length equals 17 residues. The CDR3 region is CASSPRLAGDFTDTQYF. CDR3 nucleotides: TGTGCCAGCAGTCCCCGACTAGCGGGGGATTTCACGGATACGCAGTATTTT.

There are a few counts of this clone. The J gene is TRBJ2-7, the V gene TRBV6-5, with D perhaps TRBD1 (5 bases). CDR1 and CDR2 (germline): MNHEY, SVGAGI. V shed 2 bases and J shed 3 bases, with 14 bases lying between them. CDR3 length: 15 amino acids. The CDR3, as DNA: TGTGCCAGCAGTTACCCTATGAACAGGAACTACGAGCAGTACTTC. Translating gives CASSYPMNRNYEQYF.

V usage is TRBV11-3 and J usage is TRBJ2-7; TRBD1 might be the D (5 bases). There are 12 residues in the CDR3. Germline lookup yields CDR1 SGHNT and CDR2 YENEEA. V was trimmed by 5 bases and J by 7 bases, leaving 12 bases between them. The CDR3: CASSPRVGEQYF. CDR3 DNA sequence: TGTGCCAGCAGCCCCAGGGTGGGGGAGCAGTACTTC.

This chain connects TRBV6-5 to TRBJ2-2, with TRBD2 identical over 10 bases. V was clipped by 7 bases and J by 6 bases; unmatched bases: 5. The V gene's germline CDR1 is MNHEY and CDR2 SVGAGI. The CDR3 runs to 14 residues. The CDR3 spells CASTPGLAAGELFF. DNA for the CDR3: TGTGCCAGCACTCCCGGACTAGCGGCCGGGGAGCTGTTTTTT.

Details on this clone: Other DNA sequences from this sample encode an identical CDR3 as well. The chain is built from TRBV28 and TRBJ1-1; no clear D gene. The CDR3 totals 12 residues. CDR1 is MDHEN and CDR2 is SYDVKM in the germline V gene. The V and J ends lost 11 bases and 5 bases respectively, with 15 bases between them. This chain's CDR3 is CASAEVGTEAFF. The DNA of the CDR3 is TGTGCCTCAGCGGAGGTGGGAACTGAAGCTTTCTTT.

The V gene is TRBV4-2, the J gene TRBJ2-1; 8 bases are shared with TRBD2. The CDR3 loop spans 16 amino acids. J was trimmed by 2 bases and V by 0 bases; bases with no gene match: 3. Looked up from germline, CDR1 is LGHNA and CDR2 is YNFKEQ. CDR3 sequence: CASSQDGGGPYNEQFF. The CDR3 region has the DNA TGTGCCAGCAGCCAAGACGGCGGGGGGCCCTACAATGAGCAGTTCTTC.

This clone was picked up a small number of times. The V and J genes are TRBV25-1 and TRBJ2-7, with 7 bases aligning to TRBD2. The germline CDR1 and CDR2 sequences are MGHDK and SYGVNS. The CDR3 spans 16 residues. Trimming cost V 1 base and J 0 bases; bases outside gene matches: 6. The CDR3 spells CASSELGPGGSYEQYF. CDR3 DNA: TGTGCCAGCAGTGAATTAGGCCCGGGGGGCTCCTACGAGCAGTACTTC.

This sequence joins TRBV6-5 and TRBJ2-2; 8 nucleotides agree with TRBD1. Germline V gives CDR1 MNHEY, CDR2 SVGAGI. The V and J ends lost 6 bases and 0 bases, in that order; junction bases with no gene match: 3. This CDR3 has 15 residues. The CDR3 protein is CASSPQGANTGELFF. In DNA form, the CDR3 reads TGTGCCAGCAGCCCACAGGGGGCGAACACCGGGGAGCTGTTTTTT.

V usage is TRBV6-6 and J usage is TRBJ2-7, with D perhaps TRBD2 (6 bases). Germline CDR1 is MNHNY and CDR2 is SVGAGI (reference sequence). The ends were cut back, 6 bases at V and 2 bases at J, with 14 bases in the middle. This CDR3 has 14 residues. CDR3 nucleotides: TGTGCCAGCAGGGTGGGGGGAATCGCCTACGAGCAGTACTTC. Its translation is CASRVGGIAYEQYF.

The rearrangement uses TRBV5-6 and TRBJ2-7, with a tentative D call TRBD1 (6 bases). CDR1 is SGHDT and CDR2 is YYEEEE in the germline V gene. Trimming shortened V by 3 bases and J by 6 bases, and 22 bases separated the two germline ends. CDR3 length: 16 residues. CDR3 loop: CASSSPARGEISEQYF. CDR3 in DNA: TGTGCCAGCAGCTCACCCGCCAGGGGAGAAATAAGCGAGCAGTACTTC.

The rearrangement joins TRBV6-1 to TRBJ2-5; 9 bases fit TRBD1. The germline CDR1 and CDR2 sequences are MNHNS and SASEGT. This CDR3 region has 17 residues. V gave up 0 bases and J gave up 5 bases; unmatched junction bases: 10. CDR3 protein: CASSEAWDREIPETQYF. The CDR3, as DNA: TGTGCCAGCAGTGAAGCGTGGGACAGGGAAATACCTGAGACCCAGTACTTC.

This chain joins TRBV7-2 and TRBJ2-1, with 8 nucleotides matching TRBD2. Germline V gene lookup returns CDR1 SGHTA and CDR2 FQGNSA. This CDR3 has 14 amino acids. V lost 5 bases, J lost 9 bases, and 9 bases stayed unmatched. The chain's CDR3 is CASSLGLAVTEQFF. The CDR3 DNA reads TGTGCCAGCAGCCTCGGACTAGCAGTAACTGAGCAGTTCTTC.

A few counts support this clone. V is TRBV7-2 and J is TRBJ1-4, with D uncertain. Germline CDR1 and CDR2: SGHTA and FQGNSA. V dropped 5 bases and J dropped 3 bases, with 7 bases sitting between them. The CDR3 is 13 amino acids. CDR3 sequence: CASSTEANEKLFF. The CDR3 DNA is TGTGCCAGCAGCACAGAAGCTAATGAAAAACTGTTTTTT.

The rearrangement joins TRBV6-5 to TRBJ1-5; D gene uncertain. The CDR3 runs to 13 residues. Germline CDR1 and CDR2: MNHEY and SVGAGI. Trimming shortened V by 1 base and J by 4 bases, and 5 bases separated the two germline ends. The CDR3 DNA reads TGTGCCAGCAGTTACTTTCCTAATCAGCCCCAGCATTTT. It specifies CASSYFPNQPQHF.

CDR3 loop: CASSQVAGGGQPQHF. CDR3 sequence (DNA): TGCGCCAGCAGCCAAGTAGCGGGGGGAGGACAGCCCCAGCATTTT. The V call is TRBV4-1, the J call TRBJ1-5, with D possibly TRBD1 on 5 matching bases. Germline V gene lookup returns CDR1 MGHRA and CDR2 YSYEKL. V was trimmed by 1 base and J by 7 bases, leaving 14 bases between them. CDR3 size: 15 residues.

J is TRBJ1-5 and V is TRBV7-2, with D possibly matching TRBD1 (5 bases). The V gene's germline CDR1 is SGHTA and CDR2 FQGNSA. V shed 4 bases and J shed 4 bases, with 8 bases lying between them. The length of the CDR3 is 13 residues. CDR3 residues: CASSYDRNQPQHF. The CDR3 bases are TGTGCCAGCAGCTACGACAGAAATCAGCCCCAGCATTTT.